This T cell receptor beta chain was sequenced during a study of OX40 agonist ivuxolimab in advanced cancers. As for the study in general: An agonistic human IgG2 monoclonal antibody against OX40 (CD134) was given. Participants averaged about 60 years of age (range roughly 23 to 90) and were approximately 81% male.

This clone appeared once. CDR1 LNHDA and CDR2 SQIVND come from the germline V gene (reference sequence). The CDR3 totals 15 residues. Trimming removed 0 bases from V and 7 bases from J, with 13 bases in between. Here immunoSEQ multiplex PCR was the method, and the copy in TCRdb shows in-frame clones only, minus some. This table has roughly 120,000 clones, 92% appearing once. This specimen was CD4+ or CD8+ T cells sorted from blood, taken in a trial of the OX40 agonist ivuxolimab. The sequence came from an adult with an advanced solid tumor such as melanoma, head and neck, liver or kidney cancer. This rearrangement joins TRBV19 to TRBJ1-5, with D perhaps matching TRBD1 (6 bases). DNA for the CDR3: TGTGCCAGTAGTATAGATCAGGGGTTGGCGCAGCCCCAGCATTTT. This codes for CASSIDQGLAQPQHF.